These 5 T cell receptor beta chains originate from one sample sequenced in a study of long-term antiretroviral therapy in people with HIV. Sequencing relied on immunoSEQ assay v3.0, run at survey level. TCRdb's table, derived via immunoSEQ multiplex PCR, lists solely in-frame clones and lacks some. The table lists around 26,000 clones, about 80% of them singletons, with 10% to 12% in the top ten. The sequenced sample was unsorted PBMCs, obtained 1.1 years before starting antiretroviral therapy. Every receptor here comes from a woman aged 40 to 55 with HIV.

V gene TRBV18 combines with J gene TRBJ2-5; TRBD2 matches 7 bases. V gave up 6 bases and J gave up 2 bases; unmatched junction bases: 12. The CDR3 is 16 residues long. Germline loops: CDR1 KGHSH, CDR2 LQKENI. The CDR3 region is CASSIAVAGGQETQYF. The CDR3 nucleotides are TGTGCCAGCTCTATAGCGGTTGCCGGGGGGCAAGAGACCCAGTACTTC.

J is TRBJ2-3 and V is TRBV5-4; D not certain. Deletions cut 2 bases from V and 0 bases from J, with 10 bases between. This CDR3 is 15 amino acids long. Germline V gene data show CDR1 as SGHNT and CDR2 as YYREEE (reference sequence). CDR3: CASSFRGTSTDTQYF. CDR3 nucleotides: TGTGCCAGCAGCTTCCGAGGAACTAGCACAGATACGCAGTATTTT.

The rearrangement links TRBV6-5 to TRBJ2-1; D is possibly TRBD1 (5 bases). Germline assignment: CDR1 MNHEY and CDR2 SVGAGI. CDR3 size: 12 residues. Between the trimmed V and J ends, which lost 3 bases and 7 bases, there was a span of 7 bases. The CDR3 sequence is CASSYRGNEQFF. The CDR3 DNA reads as TGTGCCAGCAGTTATAGGGGTAATGAGCAGTTCTTC.

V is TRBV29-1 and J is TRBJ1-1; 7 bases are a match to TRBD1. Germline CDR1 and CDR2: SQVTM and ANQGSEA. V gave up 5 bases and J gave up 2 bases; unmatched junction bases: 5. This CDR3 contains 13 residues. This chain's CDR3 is CSVHRDRNTEAFF. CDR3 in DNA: TGCAGCGTTCACCGGGACAGAAACACTGAAGCTTTCTTT.

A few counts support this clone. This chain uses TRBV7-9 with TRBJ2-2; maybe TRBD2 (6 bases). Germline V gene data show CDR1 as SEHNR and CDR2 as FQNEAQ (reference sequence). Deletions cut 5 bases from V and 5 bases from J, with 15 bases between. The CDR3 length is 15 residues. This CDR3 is CASSPRRAGTGELFF. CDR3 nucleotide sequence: TGTGCCAGCAGCCCCCGCAGGGCGGGAACCGGGGAGCTGTTTTTT.